These 23 T cell receptor beta chains share one sample of origin, sequenced in a study of molecular identifiers for immune sequencing clone quantification. TCRdb re-analysed the PCR reads in MiXCR, keeping a single row per CDR3 protein. The profile shows tens of thousands of distinct CDR3 sequences, approximately 20% of them singletons. The source material was naive CD8+ T cells from blood, with Jurkat cell RNA spiked in. The subset here: FACS-sorted CD8+CD4-CCR7+CD45RA+ naive T cells. The origin of the receptors is a human donor in good health. Some libraries in this study had Jurkat cell RNA spiked in.

This clonotype came up many times. The V and J genes are TRBV7-2 and TRBJ2-1; TRBD1 agrees at 9 bases. J gave up 8 bases and V 1 base, and 12 bases lay outside the gene matches. The germline gives CDR1 SGHTA, CDR2 FQGNSA. This CDR3 region has 17 residues. DNA for the CDR3: TGTGCCAGCAGCTTAGGACTCCCGGGACAGGGTGTGGATGAGCAGTTCTTC. Protein product: CASSLGLPGQGVDEQFF.

On this clonotype itself: The CDR3 does not end in the conserved phenylalanine or tryptophan, so this is likely a read error. This chain uses TRBV6-5 with TRBJ1-1; TRBD1 matches 7 bases. The germline V gene encodes CDR1 MNHEY and CDR2 SVGAGI. The CDR3 loop spans 14 amino acids. The ends lost 5 bases at V and 5 bases at J; junction bases unmatched: 8. The CDR3 DNA follows: TGTGCCAGCAGTATTACGACAGGGTGGACTGAAGCTTTCCTT. Translating it yields CASSITTGWTEAFL.

About this clonotype itself: A read error may account for a junction end that differs from germline. The chain recombines TRBV28 with TRBJ2-3; 7 nucleotides agree with TRBD1. Looked up from germline, CDR1 is MDHEN and CDR2 is SYDVKM. The CDR3 contains 14 residues. CDR3 nucleotides: TGTGCCAGCAGTTTACGGGACAGCACGGATACGCGGTATTTT. Translation: CASSLRDSTDTRYF.

On this clonotype itself: Being one base from a much bigger clone, this may be a read error. The rearrangement links TRBV5-5 to TRBJ1-2; the D gene is possibly TRBD1 (5 bases). The germline V and J ends were trimmed by 4 bases and 2 bases, with 15 bases remaining between them. This CDR3 comprises 15 residues. CDR1 SGHKS and CDR2 YYEKEE come from the germline V gene (reference sequence). In DNA form, the CDR3 reads TGTGCCAGCAGCCCTGGATGGGGGATGAACTATGGCTACACCTTC. Protein product: CASSPGWGMNYGYTF. The full variable domain, with the rest looked up from reference TRBV5-5 and TRBJ1-2, is DAGVTQSPTHLIKTRGQQVTLRCSPISGHKSVSWYQQVLGQGPQFIFQYYEKEERGRGNFPDRFSARQFPNYSSELNVNALLLGDSALYLCASSPGWGMNYGYTFGSGTRLTVV.

Of note for this clonotype: This could be a read error, since a much larger clone is one nucleotide away. The chain joins TRBV7-9 to TRBJ2-3; D might be TRBD1 or TRBD2, each matching 5 bases. Germline-derived CDR1 and CDR2 are SEHNR and FQNEAQ (reference sequence). Trimming removed 1 base from V and 6 bases from J, with 14 bases in between. The length of the CDR3 is 15 residues. The CDR3 sequence is CASSLGDGASDTQYF. As DNA, the CDR3 is TGTGCCAGCAGCTTAGGAGACGGGGCATCGGATACGCAGTATTTT.

The gene calls are TRBV2 and TRBJ2-5, with 8 bases matching TRBD1. There are 18 residues in the CDR3. V shed 3 bases and J 1 base; nucleotides not matched to a gene: 13. Germline V gene data show CDR1 as SNHLY and CDR2 as FYNNEI. The DNA of the CDR3 is TGTGCCAGCAGTGATAACCCGGGCGTGACAGGGGCCCAAGAGACCCAGTACTTC. Translating gives CASSDNPGVTGAQETQYF.

This clonotype showed up many times. The V and J genes are TRBV14 and TRBJ2-5; TRBD2 is a possible D gene (7 bases). Trimming left V 0 bases short and J 7 bases short, with 15 bases between. The CDR3 is 15 amino acids. Germline V gene data show CDR1 as SGHDN and CDR2 as FVKESK. CDR3 bases: TGTGCCAGCAGCCAAGATTTGGGCGGGGGCCGGACCCAGTACTTC. Protein sequence: CASSQDLGGGRTQYF.

This clonotype was seen more than once but under ten times. The chain is built from TRBV11-2 and TRBJ2-1; no clear D. Trimming left V 2 bases short and J 6 bases short, with 14 bases between. Germline V lookup: CDR1 SGHAT, CDR2 FQNNGV. This CDR3 contains 15 residues. In nucleotides, the CDR3 is TGTGCCAGCAGCTTAATCCAGTTGGAATTCAATGAGCAGTTCTTC. Its protein is CASSLIQLEFNEQFF.

This clonotype was counted at least ten times. V gene TRBV6-5 combines with J gene TRBJ1-1, with 7 bases identical to TRBD1. The CDR3 loop spans 15 amino acids. V lost 5 bases and J lost 4; bases outside the gene matches: 10. Germline V gene sequence: CDR1 MNHEY, CDR2 SVGAGI. CDR3 protein: CASSRKSTGLTEAFF. CDR3 nucleotides: TGTGCCAGCAGTCGAAAATCGACAGGGCTCACTGAAGCTTTCTTT.

This clonotype was seen ten or more times. CDR3 nucleotide sequence: TGCAGTGCGGGGGGGCCAGATACGCAGTATTTT. Amino acid sequence: CSAGGPDTQYF. The rearrangement uses TRBV20-1 and TRBJ2-3; weak D call: TRBD2 (7 bases). Trimming pared 6 bases from V and 4 bases from J, leaving 8 bases between. The CDR3 consists of 11 residues. Germline V lookup: CDR1 DFQATT, CDR2 SNEGSKA (reference sequence).

Note on this clonotype: A read error may explain this, as a much larger clone is one base away. The chain employs TRBV7-9 and TRBJ2-2, with D perhaps assigned TRBD1 or TRBD2 (5 bases each). Germline values: CDR1 SEHNR, CDR2 FQNEAQ (reference sequence). The CDR3 extends over 13 amino acids. The CDR3: CASSLQGTGEQFF. The CDR3 DNA sequence: TGTGCCAGCAGCTTACAGGGAACCGGGGAGCAGTTTTTT.

The sample holds many counts of this clonotype. The chain recombines TRBV2 with TRBJ2-3; TRBD1 matches 7 bases. The CDR3 is 15 amino acids. Trimming at V came to 10 bases and at J to 3 bases, leaving 13 bases not matched to a gene. Germline CDR1 SNHLY, CDR2 FYNNEI. CDR3: CAILSRTGRTDTQYF. CDR3 nucleotide sequence: TGTGCCATCTTGTCCCGGACAGGTCGGACAGATACGCAGTATTTT.

This clonotype was seen a handful of times. This sequence may be a read error, since a much larger clone differs from it by one base. The chain employs TRBV4-3 and TRBJ2-2; D possibly corresponds to TRBD1 (5 bases). V shed 5 bases and J shed 6 bases, with 13 bases lying between them. This CDR3 comprises 14 residues. The V gene's germline CDR1 is LGHNA and CDR2 YSLEER. CDR3 in amino acids: CASSSEEGAGELFF. CDR3 DNA sequence: TGCGCCAGCAGCTCAGAGGAAGGGGCCGGGGAGCTGTTTTTT.

This clonotype was counted ten times or more. V is TRBV20-1 and J is TRBJ1-5; D is undetermined. V lost 2 bases and J lost 5, with 19 bases in between. The CDR3 has 16 residues. The germline gives CDR1 DFQATT, CDR2 SNEGSKA (reference sequence). DNA for the CDR3: TGCAGTGCTAGATCAATATCGACTGAATCTTATCAGCCCCAGCATTTT. Translation: CSARSISTESYQPQHF.

This clonotype was observed a few times. A much larger clone differs by one base, so this may be a read error. The genes are TRBV4-1 and TRBJ2-1, with 9 nucleotides matching TRBD1. CDR1 is MGHRA, CDR2 YSYEKL, per germline. This CDR3 contains 13 residues. CDR3 protein: CASRGQGINERFF. The CDR3 coding sequence is TGCGCCAGCCGAGGACAGGGGATCAATGAGCGGTTCTTC.

This clonotype was observed at least ten times. The gene calls are TRBV27 and TRBJ2-7, with unresolved D. The germline V gene has CDR1 MNHEY and CDR2 SMNVEV (reference sequence). Trimming stripped 5 bases from V and 3 bases from J, with 11 bases between. This CDR3 spans 13 amino acids. The CDR3 region is CASSARTGYEQYF. The CDR3 DNA reads TGTGCCAGCAGTGCGCGGACCGGCTACGAGCAGTACTTC.

This clonotype was counted at least ten times. The chain uses TRBV6-2 or TRBV6-3 and TRBJ1-1; D is undetermined. From germline, CDR1 is MNHEY and CDR2 SVGEGT. The CDR3 has 12 amino acids. V gave up 2 bases and J gave up 11 bases, with 12 bases separating them. CDR3 residues: CASSYPDREAFF. CDR3 DNA sequence: TGTGCCAGCAGTTACCCGGACCGGGAGGCTTTCTTT.

In its sample, this clonotype ranks as medium-sized (0.01 to 0.1%). The chain links TRBV7-6 to TRBJ2-3; 11 positions match TRBD2. The CDR3 covers 16 residues. The V segment lost 4 bases and the J segment 5 bases; nucleotides outside the gene matches: 8. Germline V gene sequence: CDR1 SGHVS, CDR2 FNYEAQ. CDR3 sequence reads: CASSSTLAGAIDTQYF. The CDR3 DNA reads TGTGCCAGCAGCTCGACACTAGCGGGAGCGATAGATACGCAGTATTTT.

The rearrangement uses TRBV5-4 and TRBJ2-7; D is possibly TRBD2 (6 bases). V was cut by 9 bases and J by 2 bases, with 15 bases left in between. The V gene's germline CDR1 is SGHNT and CDR2 YYREEE (reference sequence). The CDR3 length is 13 residues. The CDR3 protein is CATGDREPYEQYF. The CDR3 DNA reads TGTGCCACGGGGGATAGAGAACCCTACGAGCAGTACTTC.

There are many counts of this clonotype. The CDR3 is CSVEDLEGEGTYEQYF. The DNA of the CDR3 is TGCAGCGTTGAAGATCTCGAGGGCGAGGGGACCTACGAGCAGTACTTC. The chain has TRBV29-1 and TRBJ2-7; the D gene could be TRBD1 or TRBD2 (5 bases each). The CDR3 sequence is 16 residues long. Trimming pared 0 bases from V and 2 bases from J, leaving 17 bases between. Per germline, CDR1 SQVTM and CDR2 ANQGSEA.

A remark on this clonotype: A much larger clone differs by one base, so this may be a read error. The J gene is TRBJ2-1, the V gene TRBV6-6; 7 bases align to TRBD1. CDR1 MNHNY and CDR2 SVGAGI come from the germline V gene (reference sequence). This CDR3 spans 19 amino acids. CDR3 loop: CASSYLPGHRDSSCNEQFF. Written as DNA, the CDR3 is TGTGCCAGCAGTTACCTCCCGGGCCACAGGGACAGCTCCTGCAATGAGCAGTTCTTC.

The table lists this clonotype with many counts. The genes are TRBV14 and TRBJ2-5; the D call may be TRBD1 or TRBD2 (5 bases each). This CDR3 contains 17 residues. V was shortened by 0 bases and J by 0 bases, with 14 bases between the two germline ends. Looked up from germline, CDR1 is SGHDN and CDR2 is FVKESK. Written as DNA, the CDR3 is TGTGCCAGCAGCCAAGATCTTGGGACGGAGTACCAAGAGACCCAGTACTTC. This encodes CASSQDLGTEYQETQYF.

This clonotype is medium-sized. The rearrangement uses TRBV29-1 and TRBJ2-4; D remains ambiguous. Between the trimmed V and J ends, which lost 3 bases and 0 bases, there was a span of 6 bases. The CDR3 is made up of 13 amino acids. The germline gives CDR1 SQVTM, CDR2 ANQGSEA. The CDR3 nucleotides read TGCAGCGTTGAGACGGTAGCCAAAAACATTCAGTACTTC. Amino acids: CSVETVAKNIQYF.